Shown below are 24 T cell receptor beta chains from a single sample sequenced in a study of cytomegalovirus exposure and HLA in healthy donors. PCR was performed using 60 Vbeta and 13 Jbeta primers. Assay used: immunoSEQ multiplex PCR; TCRdb lists only in-frame clones, some missing. The sample lists under 200,000 clones; about four fifths were seen once. Sequencing was carried out using PBMCs. The receptor source for this set is a woman aged 18-30 years in good health and CMV-seronegative.

Regarding this clone: One end of the junction does not line up with germline, which may come from a read error. The CDR3 region is CANSYPLGGGTGELFF. The CDR3 nucleotides read TGTGCCAACAGTTACCCCTTGGGAGGGGGTACCGGGGAGCTGTTTTTT. This chain joins TRBV6-6 and TRBJ2-2; D is perhaps TRBD2 (7 bases). The CDR3 length is 16 residues. From germline, CDR1 is MNHNY and CDR2 SVGAGI (reference sequence).

The V and J genes are TRBV19 and TRBJ1-2; 7 nucleotides align to TRBD1. Germline CDR1 is LNHDA and CDR2 is SQIVND (reference sequence). With V trimmed by 3 bases and J by 4 bases, 8 bases remained unmatched. This CDR3 comprises 15 residues. CDR3 nucleotides: TGTGCCAGTAGTATTCAGGGGGGCGGGCGCTATGGCTACACCTTC. This codes for CASSIQGGGRYGYTF.

The J gene is TRBJ1-2, the V gene TRBV7-2; a possible D gene is TRBD1 (6 bases). Trimming took off 7 bases at V and 2 bases at J, with 14 bases between the two ends. CDR1 SGHTA and CDR2 FQGNSA come from the germline V gene. The length of the CDR3 is 14 residues. The CDR3 reads CASNTPTGNYGYTF. The CDR3 coding sequence is TGTGCCAGCAACACGCCAACAGGGAACTATGGCTACACCTTC. Combining the CDR3 with reference TRBV7-2 and TRBJ1-2 gives the whole variable domain GAGVSQSPSNKVTEKGKDVELRCDPISGHTALYWYRQSLGQGLEFLIYFQGNSAPDKSGLPSDRFSAERTGGSVSTLTIQRTQQEDSAVYLCASNTPTGNYGYTFGSGTRLTVV.

Points on this clone: The same CDR3 is also encoded by other DNA sequences in this sample. V and J are TRBV10-3 and TRBJ2-7; D is undetermined. The CDR3 runs to 13 residues. Germline CDR1 reads ENHRY; CDR2 reads SYGVKD. Trimming shortened V by 3 bases and J by 0 bases, and 6 bases separated the two germline ends. This chain's CDR3 is CAISERSSYEQYF. In DNA form, the CDR3 reads TGTGCCATCAGTGAACGGAGCTCCTACGAGCAGTACTTC.

In its sample, this clone was seen once. This chain joins TRBV7-2 and TRBJ2-5; 10 bases match TRBD2. Germline CDR1 is SGHTA and CDR2 is FQGNSA. The CDR3 runs 13 residues. Losses at the gene ends were 9 bases for V and 3 bases for J; bases not matched to a gene: 4. CDR3 nucleotides: TGTGCCAGTAGCGGGAGGCGGGAAGAGACCCAGTACTTC. It is translated as CASSGRREETQYF.

V is TRBV2 and J is TRBJ1-2, with 9 bases matching TRBD1. The CDR3 has 17 residues. J lost 5 bases, V lost 7 bases, and 17 bases had no gene match. CDR1 and CDR2 from the germline V gene are SNHLY and FYNNEI. CDR3 protein: CASTLGGTGSRKYGYTF. The DNA for the CDR3 is TGTGCCAGCACCCTGGGGGGGACAGGGTCCCGAAAGTATGGCTACACCTTC. Combining the CDR3 with reference TRBV2 and TRBJ1-2 gives the whole variable domain EPEVTQTPSHQVTQMGQEVILRCVPISNHLYFYWYRQILGQKVEFLVSFYNNEISEKSEIFDDQFSVERPDGSNFTLKIRSTKLEDSAMYFCASTLGGTGSRKYGYTFGSGTRLTVV.

The V and J genes are TRBV6-5 and TRBJ1-2, with 8 bases that match TRBD1. The V gene end was trimmed by 2 bases and the J gene end by 8 bases; junction bases not matched to a gene: 13. The CDR3 consists of 16 residues. Germline assignment: CDR1 MNHEY and CDR2 SVGAGI. CDR3 nucleotides: TGTGCCAGCAGTTACGAGGACAGGGTGGGGTCCTGCGGCTACACCTTC. It translates to CASSYEDRVGSCGYTF.

This chain connects TRBV10-1 to TRBJ2-4; the match to TRBD1 covers 7 bases. The V gene's germline CDR1 is WNHNN and CDR2 SYGVQD (reference sequence). The V and J ends lost 2 bases and 9 bases, in that order; junction bases with no gene match: 4. The CDR3 covers 13 residues. CDR3 bases: TGCGCCAGCAGTGAGGCCCCAGGGGGCATTCAGTACTTC. Translated: CASSEAPGGIQYF.

The V gene is TRBV20-1, the J gene TRBJ2-1, with a tentative D call TRBD1 (5 bases). The CDR3 consists of 11 residues. V was pared by 6 bases and J by 4 bases, with 7 bases between. The V gene's germline CDR1 is DFQATT and CDR2 SNEGSKA (reference sequence). CDR3 protein: CSARQYNEQFF. Here the CDR3 DNA reads TGCAGTGCCAGACAGTACAATGAGCAGTTCTTC.

This clone was seen just once. The chain has TRBV6-5 and TRBJ1-2, with D possibly TRBD1 on 6 matching bases. The CDR3 runs 15 residues. The V gene's germline CDR1 is MNHEY and CDR2 SVGAGI. Trimming took 6 bases from V and 8 from J, leaving 22 bases between them. The CDR3, as DNA: TGTGCCAGCAGCCCGGACAGTTCCTTACCCTACGGCTACACCTTC. Translating it yields CASSPDSSLPYGYTF.

This clone was seen only once. The V gene is TRBV6-5, the J gene TRBJ2-1; D is possibly TRBD1 (5 bases). The CDR3 sequence is 14 residues long. Germline V lookup: CDR1 MNHEY, CDR2 SVGAGI. The V gene lost 5 bases and the J gene lost 5 bases, with 13 bases spanning the gap. The CDR3 coding sequence is TGTGCCAGCAGTCTCCAAGGGGCCCACAATGAGCAGTTCTTC. This sequence encodes CASSLQGAHNEQFF.

The chain carries TRBV6-1 and TRBJ2-4, with a possible D match to TRBD1 (6 bases). Trimming took off 6 bases at V and 3 bases at J, with 6 bases between the two ends. The CDR3 loop spans 12 amino acids. CDR1 and CDR2 (germline): MNHNS, SASEGT. For the CDR3, the DNA is TGTGCCAGCAGGGGACACAAAAACATTCAGTACTTC. Translated, it gives CASRGHKNIQYF.

V usage is TRBV4-3 and J usage is TRBJ2-2, with a tentative D call TRBD2 (5 bases). This CDR3 spans 14 amino acids. V dropped 6 bases and J dropped 1 base, with 9 bases sitting between them. Germline CDR1 is LGHNA and CDR2 is YSLEER. This chain's CDR3 is CASSQRWNTGELFF. CDR3 nucleotides: TGCGCCAGCAGTCAGCGGTGGAACACCGGGGAGCTGTTTTTT.

The chain is built from TRBV5-1 and TRBJ2-1, with 13 positions matching TRBD2. V lost 4 bases, J lost 3 bases, and 10 bases stayed unmatched. The CDR3 consists of 18 residues. Looked up from germline, CDR1 is SGHRS and CDR2 is YFSETQ. CDR3 region: CASSAAPGLAGFYNEQFF. The CDR3 bases are TGCGCCAGCAGCGCGGCCCCGGGACTAGCGGGATTCTACAATGAGCAGTTCTTC.

A note on this clone: One end of the junction is discordant with germline, which a read error may explain. This rearrangement joins TRBV28 to TRBJ2-3, with TRBD1 identical over 11 bases. Germline CDR1 is MDHEN and CDR2 is SYDVKM. This CDR3 is 12 amino acids long. The CDR3 is CASSWVGQGDDF. The CDR3 region has the DNA TGTGCCAGCAGTTGGGTGGGACAGGGGGACGATTTT.

CDR3 DNA sequence: TGTGCCAGCAGCTTATCCCCCTCCGAGACTGAAGCTTTCTTT. It translates to CASSLSPSETEAFF. This chain uses TRBV7-2 with TRBJ1-1, with no clear D. The CDR3 is 14 amino acids. The V gene lost 2 bases and the J gene lost 5 bases, with 12 bases spanning the gap. The germline V gene encodes CDR1 SGHTA and CDR2 FQGNSA. Filled out from reference TRBV7-2 and TRBJ1-1, the complete variable domain reads GAGVSQSPSNKVTEKGKDVELRCDPISGHTALYWYRQSLGQGLEFLIYFQGNSAPDKSGLPSDRFSAERTGGSVSTLTIQRTQQEDSAVYLCASSLSPSETEAFFGQGTRLTVV.

This chain uses TRBV18 with TRBJ1-2; TRBD1 is a possible D gene (5 bases). This CDR3 has 14 residues. V lost 0 bases and J 6 bases, leaving 11 bases between the germline ends. The germline gives CDR1 KGHSH, CDR2 LQKENI. The chain's CDR3 is CASSPPTREDGYTF. CDR3 DNA sequence: TGTGCCAGCTCACCACCGACCAGGGAGGATGGCTACACCTTC.

The chain uses TRBV5-1 and TRBJ2-7, with 7 bases identical to TRBD1. The CDR3 runs 14 residues. The trim removed 4 bases at V and 0 bases at J, leaving 4 bases unmatched. The germline gives CDR1 SGHRS, CDR2 YFSETQ. In nucleotides, the CDR3 is TGCGCCAGCAGCAGAGACAGGGTCTCCTACGAGCAGTACTTC. The encoded protein is CASSRDRVSYEQYF.

The sample holds one count of this clone. The germline gene is not matched at one end of the junction; a read error may be the cause. This sequence joins TRBV7-9 and TRBJ2-7, with D possibly TRBD2 on 5 matching bases. Per the germline V gene, CDR1 is SEHNR and CDR2 is FQNEAQ (reference sequence). The CDR3 covers 14 residues. CDR3 sequence: CSSSLVPGNYEQYF. Here the CDR3 DNA reads TGTTCCAGCAGCTTAGTCCCGGGGAACTACGAGCAGTACTTC.

The V and J genes are TRBV19 and TRBJ1-4; 12 bases map to TRBD1. The J segment lost 6 bases and the V segment lost 5 bases, leaving 4 bases of the junction unmatched. The length of the CDR3 is 15 residues. CDR1 is LNHDA and CDR2 is SQIVND in the germline V gene (reference sequence). In nucleotides, the CDR3 is TGTGCCAGTAGTCCGGGGACAGGGGGCGATGAAAAACTGTTTTTT. This codes for CASSPGTGGDEKLFF. The full variable domain, with the rest looked up from reference TRBV19 and TRBJ1-4, is DGGITQSPKYLFRKEGQNVTLSCEQNLNHDAMYWYRQDPGQGLRLIYYSQIVNDFQKGDIAEGYSVSREKKESFPLTVTSAQKNPTAFYLCASSPGTGGDEKLFFGSGTQLSVL.

J is TRBJ1-1 and V is TRBV7-6, with a possible D match to TRBD1 (6 bases). This CDR3 spans 15 amino acids. Per the germline V gene, CDR1 is SGHVS and CDR2 is FNYEAQ. V was pared by 6 bases and J by 0 bases, with 14 bases between. In DNA form, the CDR3 reads TGTGCCAGCAGTAGCCAACAGGGTTTGAACACTGAAGCTTTCTTT. It yields the protein CASSSQQGLNTEAFF.

This clone has only one observation. This rearrangement joins TRBV30 to TRBJ1-2; weak D call: TRBD1 (6 bases). The CDR3 is 12 residues long. From germline, CDR1 is GTSNPN and CDR2 SVGIG (reference sequence). Between the trimmed V and J ends, which lost 4 bases and 5 bases, there was a span of 11 bases. As DNA, the CDR3 is TGTGCCTGGATGGGGGCTCGATATGGCTACACCTTC. Its translation is CAWMGARYGYTF.

The chain carries TRBV5-6 and TRBJ2-7, with 7 bases aligning to TRBD1. There are 15 residues in the CDR3. V lost 4 bases and J lost 6; bases outside the gene matches: 13. Germline V gene sequence: CDR1 SGHDT, CDR2 YYEEEE. CDR3 nucleotide sequence: TGTGCCAGCAGCCCGGGGACAGTCAATTTGGGCGAGCAGTACGTC. This gives the protein CASSPGTVNLGEQYV.

J is TRBJ2-7 and V is TRBV29-1; TRBD1 matches 7 bases. The germline gives CDR1 SQVTM, CDR2 ANQGSEA. V lost 0 bases and J lost 4; bases outside the gene matches: 6. This CDR3 contains 14 residues. The CDR3 loop is CSVEEWTGEYEQYF. CDR3 coding DNA: TGCAGCGTTGAAGAATGGACAGGAGAGTACGAGCAGTACTTC.